These 2 T cell receptor beta chains were all obtained from the same sample, sequenced in a study of cytomegalovirus exposure and HLA in healthy donors. Here immunoSEQ multiplex PCR was the method, and the copy in TCRdb shows in-frame clones only, minus some. The table lists fewer than 200,000 clones, about 90% of them singletons. The sequenced material came from PBMCs. The receptors originated from a man younger than 30 in good health and CMV-seropositive.

V gene TRBV11-1 combines with J gene TRBJ2-1; D gene uncertain. CDR3 length: 17 residues. V was clipped by 2 bases and J by 0 bases, with 14 bases between them. Germline CDR1 and CDR2: SGHAT and FQDESV (reference sequence). CDR3 DNA sequence: TGTGCCAGCAGCTTACCAATCGGGTTGAGCTCCTACAATGAGCAGTTCTTC. This sequence encodes CASSLPIGLSSYNEQFF.

V is TRBV11-1 and J is TRBJ2-3; TRBD1 aligns across 10 bases. Germline V lookup: CDR1 SGHAT, CDR2 FQDESV (reference sequence). The CDR3 length is 17 residues. V was pared by 1 base and J by 4 bases, with 8 bases of the junction left unmatched. CDR3 in amino acids: CASSLGFRTGGPDTQYF. The CDR3 region has the DNA TGTGCCAGCAGCTTAGGGTTTCGGACAGGGGGTCCAGATACGCAGTATTTT.